The TCR beta chain described here comes from a study of graft-versus-host responses after intestinal transplantation. Study details: Recipients had multivisceral, liver-intestinal, or isolated intestinal transplants.

Measured with immunoSEQ multiplex PCR; TCRdb has only the in-frame clones, and not every one. This table holds 43,000 or so clones, just under 95% found once. The CDR3 sequence is 15 residues long. V lost 2 bases to trimming and J lost 8 bases, with 13 bases between them. CDR1 and CDR2 from the germline V gene are SGHTA and FQGNSA. Turning to this clone: What it recognizes is unknown.

Study-wide points: Early post-transplant HvG declines tracked with peak circulating GvH clone levels. Marrow from the recipient contained GvH clones, some of which had appeared first in ileum or blood. Patients with graft-donor T cell macrochimerism had high graft-versus-host to host-versus-graft clonal ratios in allografts.

Source: PBMCs, taken approximately 360 days after intestinal transplant. The receptor was derived from a human patient who received an intestinal transplant, so some T cells may come from the graft donor. V is TRBV7-2 and J is TRBJ1-6; D is possibly TRBD1 (5 bases). The CDR3 protein is CASSLLLGTDSPLHF. The CDR3 region has the DNA TGTGCCAGCAGCTTACTATTAGGGACGGATTCACCCCTCCACTTT.